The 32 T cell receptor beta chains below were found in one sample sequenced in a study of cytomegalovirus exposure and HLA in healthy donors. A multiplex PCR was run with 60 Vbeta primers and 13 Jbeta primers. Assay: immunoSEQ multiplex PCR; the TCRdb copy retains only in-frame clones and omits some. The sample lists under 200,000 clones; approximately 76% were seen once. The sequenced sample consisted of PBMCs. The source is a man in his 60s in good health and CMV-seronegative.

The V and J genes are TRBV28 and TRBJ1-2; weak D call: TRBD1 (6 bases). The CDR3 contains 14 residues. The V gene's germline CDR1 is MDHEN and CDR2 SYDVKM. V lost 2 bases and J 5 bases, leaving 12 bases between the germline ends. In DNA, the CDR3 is TGTGCCAGCAGTTTACCGACAGGACGATATGGCTACACCTTC. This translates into CASSLPTGRYGYTF.

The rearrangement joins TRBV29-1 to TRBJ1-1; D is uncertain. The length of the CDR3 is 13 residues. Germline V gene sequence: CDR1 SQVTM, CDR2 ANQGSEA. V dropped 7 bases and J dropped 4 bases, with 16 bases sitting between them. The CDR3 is CSAGVLEGTEAFF. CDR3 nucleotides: TGCAGCGCCGGAGTGCTCGAGGGCACTGAAGCTTTCTTT.

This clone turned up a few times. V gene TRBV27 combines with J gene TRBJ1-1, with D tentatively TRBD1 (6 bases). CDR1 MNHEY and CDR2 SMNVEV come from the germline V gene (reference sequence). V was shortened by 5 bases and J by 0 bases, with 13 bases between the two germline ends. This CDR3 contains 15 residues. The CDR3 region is CASSPMGQLNTEAFF. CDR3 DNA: TGTGCCAGCAGTCCTATGGGACAACTGAACACTGAAGCTTTCTTT.

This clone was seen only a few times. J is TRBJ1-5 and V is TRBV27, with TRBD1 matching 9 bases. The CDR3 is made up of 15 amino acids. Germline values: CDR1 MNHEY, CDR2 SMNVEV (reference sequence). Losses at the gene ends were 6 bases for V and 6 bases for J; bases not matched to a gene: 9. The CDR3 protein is CASSSSGQGRQPQHF. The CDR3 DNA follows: TGTGCCAGCAGCTCTTCGGGACAGGGCCGTCAGCCCCAGCATTTT.

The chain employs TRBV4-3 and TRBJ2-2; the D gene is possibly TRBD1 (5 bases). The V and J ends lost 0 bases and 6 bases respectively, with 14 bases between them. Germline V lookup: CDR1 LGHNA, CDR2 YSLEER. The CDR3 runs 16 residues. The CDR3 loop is CASSQEGQRWAGELFF. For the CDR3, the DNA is TGCGCCAGCAGCCAAGAGGGGCAGAGATGGGCCGGGGAGCTGTTTTTT.

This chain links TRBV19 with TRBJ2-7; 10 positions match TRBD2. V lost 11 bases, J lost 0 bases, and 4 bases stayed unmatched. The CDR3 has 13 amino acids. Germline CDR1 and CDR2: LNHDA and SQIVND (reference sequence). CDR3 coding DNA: TGTGCCCTAGCGGGGGATCGCTCCTACGAGCAGTACTTC. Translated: CALAGDRSYEQYF.

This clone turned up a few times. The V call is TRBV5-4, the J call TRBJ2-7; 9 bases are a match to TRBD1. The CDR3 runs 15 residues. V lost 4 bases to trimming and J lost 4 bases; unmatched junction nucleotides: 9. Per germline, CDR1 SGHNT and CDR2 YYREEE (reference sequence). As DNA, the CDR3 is TGTGCCAGCAGCCAAGAGGACAGGGGCTTGTACGAGCAGTACTTC. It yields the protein CASSQEDRGLYEQYF.

CDR3 sequence: CSGWEGEQFF. The DNA of the CDR3 is TGCAGCGGATGGGAGGGTGAGCAGTTCTTC. The chain employs TRBV29-1 and TRBJ2-1; TRBD2 aligns across 7 bases. The CDR3 length is 10 residues. V shed 7 bases, J shed 9 bases, and the junction held 3 bases outside the gene matches. Germline CDR1 is SQVTM and CDR2 is ANQGSEA.

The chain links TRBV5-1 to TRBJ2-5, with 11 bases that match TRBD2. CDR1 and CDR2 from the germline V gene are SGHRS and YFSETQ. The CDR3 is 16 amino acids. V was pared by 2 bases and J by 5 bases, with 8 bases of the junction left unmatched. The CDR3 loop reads CASSFLSGGDGETQYF. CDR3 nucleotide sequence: TGCGCCAGCAGCTTCCTTAGCGGGGGGGACGGGGAGACCCAGTACTTC. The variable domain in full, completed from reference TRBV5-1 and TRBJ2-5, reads KAGVTQTPRYLIKTRGQQVTLSCSPISGHRSVSWYQQTPGQGLQFLFEYFSETQRNKGNFPGRFSGRQFSNSRSEMNVSTLELGDSALYLCASSFLSGGDGETQYFGPGTRLLVL.

In nucleotides, the CDR3 is TGCGCCAGCAAGGATCTAGGAGAGACCCAGTACTTC. Its translation: CASKDLGETQYF. This rearrangement joins TRBV10-2 to TRBJ2-5; no clear D gene. Germline V gene lookup returns CDR1 WSHSY and CDR2 SAAADI. This CDR3 region has 12 residues. V lost 7 bases to trimming and J lost 4 bases, with 10 bases between them.

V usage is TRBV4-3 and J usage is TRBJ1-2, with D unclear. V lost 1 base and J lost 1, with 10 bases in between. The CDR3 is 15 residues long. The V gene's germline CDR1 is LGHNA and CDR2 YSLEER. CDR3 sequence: CASSQGPGLNYGYTF. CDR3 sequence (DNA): TGCGCCAGCAGCCAAGGTCCGGGTCTTAACTATGGCTACACCTTC.

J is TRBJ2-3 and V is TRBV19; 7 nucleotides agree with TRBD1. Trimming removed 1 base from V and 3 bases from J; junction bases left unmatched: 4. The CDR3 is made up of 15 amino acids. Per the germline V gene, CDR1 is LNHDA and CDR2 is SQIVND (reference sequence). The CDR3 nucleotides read TGTGCCAGTAGTATAGTGGGCAGGGGGACAGATACGCAGTATTTT. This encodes CASSIVGRGTDTQYF. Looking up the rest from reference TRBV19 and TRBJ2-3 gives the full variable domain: DGGITQSPKYLFRKEGQNVTLSCEQNLNHDAMYWYRQDPGQGLRLIYYSQIVNDFQKGDIAEGYSVSREKKESFPLTVTSAQKNPTAFYLCASSIVGRGTDTQYFGPGTRLTVL.

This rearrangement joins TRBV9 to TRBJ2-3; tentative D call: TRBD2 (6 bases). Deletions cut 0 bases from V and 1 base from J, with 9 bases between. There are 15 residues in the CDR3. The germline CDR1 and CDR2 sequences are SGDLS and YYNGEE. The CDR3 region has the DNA TGTGCCAGCAGCGTAGGCGGGGAGCGCACAGATACGCAGTATTTT. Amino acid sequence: CASSVGGERTDTQYF.

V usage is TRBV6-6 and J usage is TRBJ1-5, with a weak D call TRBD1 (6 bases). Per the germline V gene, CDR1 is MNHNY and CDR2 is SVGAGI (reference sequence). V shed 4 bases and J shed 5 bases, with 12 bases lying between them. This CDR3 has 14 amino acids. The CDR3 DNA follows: TGTGCCAGCAGTTCCCCAGGGGTTCATCAGCCCCAGCATTTT. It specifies CASSSPGVHQPQHF.

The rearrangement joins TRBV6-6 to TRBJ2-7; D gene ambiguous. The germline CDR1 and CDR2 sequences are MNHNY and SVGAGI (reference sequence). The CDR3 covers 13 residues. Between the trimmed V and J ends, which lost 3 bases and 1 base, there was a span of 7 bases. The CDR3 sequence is CASSYGQSYEQYF. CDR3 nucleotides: TGTGCCAGCAGTTATGGGCAGTCCTACGAGCAGTACTTC.

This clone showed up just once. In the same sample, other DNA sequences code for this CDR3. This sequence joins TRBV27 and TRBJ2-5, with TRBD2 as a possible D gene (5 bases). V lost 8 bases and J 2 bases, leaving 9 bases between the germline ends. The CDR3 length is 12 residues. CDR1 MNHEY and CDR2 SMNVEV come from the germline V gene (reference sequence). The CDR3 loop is CASGGWQETQYF. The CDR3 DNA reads TGTGCCAGCGGCGGGTGGCAAGAGACCCAGTACTTC.

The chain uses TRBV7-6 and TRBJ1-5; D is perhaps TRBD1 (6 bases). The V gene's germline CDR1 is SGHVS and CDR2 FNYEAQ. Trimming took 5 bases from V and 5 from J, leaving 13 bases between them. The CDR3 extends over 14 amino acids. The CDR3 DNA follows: TGTGCCAGCAGCCCGGGACACGGCGATCAGCCCCAGCATTTT. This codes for CASSPGHGDQPQHF.

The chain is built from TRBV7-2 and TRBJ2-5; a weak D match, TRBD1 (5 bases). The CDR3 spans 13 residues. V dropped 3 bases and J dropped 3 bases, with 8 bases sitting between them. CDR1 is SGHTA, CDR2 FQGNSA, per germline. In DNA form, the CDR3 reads TGTGCCAGCAGCTTCGGCAGGGAAGAGACCCAGTACTTC. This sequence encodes CASSFGREETQYF.

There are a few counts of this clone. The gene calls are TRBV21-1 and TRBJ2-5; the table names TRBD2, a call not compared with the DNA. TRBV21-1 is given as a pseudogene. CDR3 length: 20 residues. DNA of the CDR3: TGTGCCAGCAGCACCTGCCCGGGGGGACTAGCGGACCGCCTCCAAGAGACCCAGTACTTC. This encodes CASSTCPGGLADRLQETQYF.

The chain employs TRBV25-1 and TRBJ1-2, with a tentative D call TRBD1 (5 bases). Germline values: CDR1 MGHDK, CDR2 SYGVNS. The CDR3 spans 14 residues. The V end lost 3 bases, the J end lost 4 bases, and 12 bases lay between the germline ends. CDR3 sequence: CASSDPGLGYGYTF. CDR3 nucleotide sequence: TGTGCCAGCAGTGACCCAGGGTTGGGCTATGGCTACACCTTC.

The CDR3 DNA is TGTGCCAGTAGTGATCAGGGGGCGAAACGTCTTGGCTACACCTTC. Translation: CASSDQGAKRLGYTF. This sequence joins TRBV19 and TRBJ1-2, with 8 bases lining up with TRBD1. This CDR3 spans 15 amino acids. V lost 5 bases to trimming and J lost 7 bases; unmatched junction nucleotides: 12. Germline V gene data show CDR1 as LNHDA and CDR2 as SQIVND (reference sequence).

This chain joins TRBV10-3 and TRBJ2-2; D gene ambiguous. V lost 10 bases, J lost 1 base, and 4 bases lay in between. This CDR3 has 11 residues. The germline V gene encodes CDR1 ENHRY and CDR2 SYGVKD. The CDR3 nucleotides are TGTGCCACCCGGAACACCGGGGAGCTGTTTTTT. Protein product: CATRNTGELFF.

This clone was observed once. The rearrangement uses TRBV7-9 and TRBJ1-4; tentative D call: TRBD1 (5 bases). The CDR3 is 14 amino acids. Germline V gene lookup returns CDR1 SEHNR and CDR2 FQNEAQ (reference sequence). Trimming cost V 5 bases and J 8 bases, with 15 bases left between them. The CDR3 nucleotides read TGTGCCAGCAGCCCGGGCAGGGATGAGGAAAAACTGTTTTTT. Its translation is CASSPGRDEEKLFF.

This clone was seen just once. CDR3 amino acids: CASSVTGGGYGYTF. The CDR3 DNA is TGCGCCAGCAGCGTAACAGGGGGTGGCTATGGCTACACCTTC. The chain employs TRBV5-1 and TRBJ1-2, with TRBD1 matching 8 bases. The CDR3 totals 14 residues. CDR1 SGHRS and CDR2 YFSETQ come from the germline V gene. V shed 4 bases, J shed 4 bases, and the junction held 6 bases outside the gene matches.

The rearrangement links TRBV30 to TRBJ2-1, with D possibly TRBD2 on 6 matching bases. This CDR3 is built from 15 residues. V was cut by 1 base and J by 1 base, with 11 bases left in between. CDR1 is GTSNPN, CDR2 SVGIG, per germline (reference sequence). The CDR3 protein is CAWSAGVRSYNEQFF. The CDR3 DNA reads TGTGCCTGGAGTGCGGGGGTTAGGTCCTACAATGAGCAGTTCTTC.

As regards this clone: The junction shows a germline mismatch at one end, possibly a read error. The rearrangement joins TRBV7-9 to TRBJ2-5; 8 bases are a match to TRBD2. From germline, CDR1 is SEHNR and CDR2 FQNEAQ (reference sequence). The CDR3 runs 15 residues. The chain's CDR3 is CSSRVGGTRQETQYF. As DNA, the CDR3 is TGTTCCAGCAGGGTAGGAGGGACTAGGCAAGAGACCCAGTACTTC. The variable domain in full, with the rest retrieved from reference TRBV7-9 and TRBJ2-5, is DTGVSQNPRHKITKRGQNVTFRCDPISEHNRLYWYRQTLGQGPEFLTYFQNEAQLEKSRLLSDRFSAERPKGSFSTLEIQRTEQGDSAMYLCSSRVGGTRQETQYFGPGTRLLVL.

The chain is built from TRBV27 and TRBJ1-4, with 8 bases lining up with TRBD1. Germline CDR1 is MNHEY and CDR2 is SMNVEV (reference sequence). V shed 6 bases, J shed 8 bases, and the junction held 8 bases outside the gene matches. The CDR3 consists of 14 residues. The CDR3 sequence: CASRNTGGGEKLFF. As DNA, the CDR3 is TGTGCCAGCAGAAATACAGGGGGAGGAGAAAAACTGTTTTTT.

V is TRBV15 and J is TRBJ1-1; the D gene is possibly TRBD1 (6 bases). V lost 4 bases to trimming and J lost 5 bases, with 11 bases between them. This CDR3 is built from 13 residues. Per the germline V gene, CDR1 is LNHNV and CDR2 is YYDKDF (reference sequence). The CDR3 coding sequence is TGTGCCACCAGCACGCGTAGGGGGACTGAAGCTTTCTTT. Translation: CATSTRRGTEAFF.

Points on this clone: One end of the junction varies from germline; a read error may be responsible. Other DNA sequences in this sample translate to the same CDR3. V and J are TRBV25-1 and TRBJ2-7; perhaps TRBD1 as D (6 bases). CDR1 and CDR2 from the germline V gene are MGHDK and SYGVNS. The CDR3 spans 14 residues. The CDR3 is CASRESGQSYEQYF. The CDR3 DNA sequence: TGTGCCAGCAGGGAATCAGGACAGTCCTACGAGCAGTACTTC.

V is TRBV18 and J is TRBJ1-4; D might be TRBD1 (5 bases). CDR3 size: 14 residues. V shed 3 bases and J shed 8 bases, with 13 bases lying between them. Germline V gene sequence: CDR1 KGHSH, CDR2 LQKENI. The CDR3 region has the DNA TGTGCCAGCTCACCCCGGCAGGGTGGGGAAAAACTGTTTTTT. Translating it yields CASSPRQGGEKLFF. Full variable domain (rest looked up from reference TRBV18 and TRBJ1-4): NAGVMQNPRHLVRRRGQEARLRCSPMKGHSHVYWYRQLPEEGLKFMVYLQKENIIDESGMPKERFSAEFPKEGPSILRIQQVVRGDSAAYFCASSPRQGGEKLFFGSGTQLSVL.

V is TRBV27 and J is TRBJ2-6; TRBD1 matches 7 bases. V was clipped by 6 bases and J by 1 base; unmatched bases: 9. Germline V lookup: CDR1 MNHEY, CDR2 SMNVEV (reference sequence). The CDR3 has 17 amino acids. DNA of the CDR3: TGTGCCAGCAGGGGGTGGGGACAGCCGTCTGGGGCCAACGTCCTGACTTTC. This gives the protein CASRGWGQPSGANVLTF.

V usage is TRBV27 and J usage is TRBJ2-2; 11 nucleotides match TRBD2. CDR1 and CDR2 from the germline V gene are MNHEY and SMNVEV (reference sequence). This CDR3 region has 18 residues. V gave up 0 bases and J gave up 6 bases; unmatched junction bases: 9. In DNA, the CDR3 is TGTGCCAGCAGTTTATCGGGACTAGCGGTCGAGGTCGCCGGGGAGCTGTTTTTT. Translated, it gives CASSLSGLAVEVAGELFF.